This entry features one T cell receptor beta chain sequence. Germline V gives CDR1 MNHEY, CDR2 SMNVEV (reference sequence). The ends lost 5 bases at V and 0 bases at J; junction bases unmatched: 16. This CDR3 spans 22 amino acids. It was RNA transcripts that yielded the amplified TCR beta CDR3 regions. Carried out on the TCR CDR3, a first-round RT-PCR used the HTBI primer set. TCRdb fed the multiplex PCR reads into MiXCR, producing one record per CDR3 protein. The sample holds fewer than 600,000 distinct CDR3 sequences, approximately 14% seen once. This record belongs to a study of T cells in Graves' hyperthyroidism and ophthalmopathy. No progression to ophthalmopathy during 18 months of follow-up defined stable disease. Those patients with uncontrolled infection, other autoimmune disease, pregnancy or lactation were excluded. PBMCs were obtained from about 10 ml fresh peripheral blood.

The clonotype comes from a woman aged 40 to 55 with Graves' hyperthyroidism. The chain combines TRBV27 with TRBJ2-2, with 15 nucleotides matching TRBD2. Sequenced: blood. The DNA for the CDR3 is TGTGCCAGCAGTCTATACGGACTAGCGGGAGGGACTAGCGGCTCGAACACCGGGGAGCTGTTTTTT. Protein sequence: CASSLYGLAGGTSGSNTGELFF.